The present T cell receptor (beta chain) was sequenced within a study of T-cell reconstitution after alpha-beta-depleted transplantation in children. For TCRbeta, the library was prepared with unique molecular identifiers. TCRdb fed the PCR reads into MiXCR, producing one record per CDR3 protein. This table holds under 300,000 distinct CDR3 sequences, around 10% found once. The TCR comes from a male patient under 10 years old who had a stem cell transplant for chronic granulomatous disease, so the T cells may come from the graft donor. The material sequenced was peripheral blood, taken 180 days after TCRalphabeta/CD19-depleted stem cell transplant.

The CDR3: CASSEVGANTGELFF. The CDR3 bases are TGTGCCAGCAGTGAAGTGGGGGCTAACACCGGGGAGCTGTTTTTT. The V and J genes are TRBV25-1 and TRBJ2-2; the D gene is possibly TRBD1 (6 bases). This CDR3 spans 15 amino acids. The V and J ends lost 2 bases and 2 bases respectively, with 9 bases between them. Germline lookup yields CDR1 MGHDK and CDR2 SYGVNS.